The clone carrying this T cell receptor beta chain was recorded a few times. Its specificity is not known. PCR was performed a second time for about 7 to 12 cycles using a sample-barcoded 5' primer and a J-beta primer mix. Each cDNA was tagged by a template-switch adaptor containing 12 random nucleotides. TCRdb re-called the 5' RACE reads with MiXCR, one entry per CDR3 protein. This repertoire shows 540,000 or so distinct CDR3 sequences, approximately 25% found once; its top ten account for 7.5% to 9%. These data originate in a study of blood T cells in healthy people across ages. Study findings and constraints: Age showed a roughly linear inverse relationship with TCR beta diversity per million T cells.

Germline CDR1 reads MDHEN; CDR2 reads SYDVKM. Trimming pared 5 bases from V and 0 bases from J, leaving 14 bases between. The CDR3 length is 16 residues. The sample also formed part of further work on T cells of mothers and their children.

The material sequenced was blood. The genes are TRBV28 and TRBJ2-1, with D possibly matching TRBD2 (5 bases). The receptor was derived from a boy aged 10-17 years in good health. The CDR3: CASSAQVGSSYNEQFF. The CDR3 DNA reads TGTGCCAGCAGTGCTCAGGTTGGGAGCTCCTACAATGAGCAGTTCTTC.